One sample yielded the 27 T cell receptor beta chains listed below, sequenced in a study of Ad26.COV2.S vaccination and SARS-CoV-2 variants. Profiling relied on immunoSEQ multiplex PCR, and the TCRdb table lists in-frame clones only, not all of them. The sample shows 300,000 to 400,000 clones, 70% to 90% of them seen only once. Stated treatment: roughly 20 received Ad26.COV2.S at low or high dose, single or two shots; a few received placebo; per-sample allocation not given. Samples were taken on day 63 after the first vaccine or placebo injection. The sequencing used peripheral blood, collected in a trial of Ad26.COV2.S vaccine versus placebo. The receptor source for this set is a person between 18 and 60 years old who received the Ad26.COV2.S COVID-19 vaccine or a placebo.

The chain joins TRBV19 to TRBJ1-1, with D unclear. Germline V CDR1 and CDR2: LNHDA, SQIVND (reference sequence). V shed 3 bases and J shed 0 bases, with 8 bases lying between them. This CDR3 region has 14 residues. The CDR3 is CASSIWQVNTEAFF. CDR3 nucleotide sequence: TGTGCCAGTAGTATTTGGCAGGTGAACACTGAAGCTTTCTTT.

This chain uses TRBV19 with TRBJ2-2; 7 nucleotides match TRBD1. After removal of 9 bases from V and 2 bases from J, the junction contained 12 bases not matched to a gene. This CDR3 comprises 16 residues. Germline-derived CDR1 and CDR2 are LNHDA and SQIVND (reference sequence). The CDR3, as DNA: TGTGCCAGCAGCCCGACGACAGGGTTCAACACCGGGGAGCTGTTTTTT. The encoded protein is CASSPTTGFNTGELFF.

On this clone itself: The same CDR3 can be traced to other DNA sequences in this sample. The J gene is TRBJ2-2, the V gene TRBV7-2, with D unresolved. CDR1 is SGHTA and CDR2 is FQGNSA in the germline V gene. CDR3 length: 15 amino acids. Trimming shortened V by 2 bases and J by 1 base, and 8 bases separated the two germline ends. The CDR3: CASSLRTGNTGELFF. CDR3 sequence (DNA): TGTGCCAGCAGCTTAAGGACGGGGAACACCGGGGAGCTGTTTTTT.

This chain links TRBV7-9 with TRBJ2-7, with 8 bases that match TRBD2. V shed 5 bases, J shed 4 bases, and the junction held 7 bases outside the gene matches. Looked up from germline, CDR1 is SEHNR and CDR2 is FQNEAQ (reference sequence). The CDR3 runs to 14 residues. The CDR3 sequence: CASSLSGVLYEQYF. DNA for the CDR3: TGTGCCAGCAGCCTTAGCGGGGTCCTATACGAGCAGTACTTC. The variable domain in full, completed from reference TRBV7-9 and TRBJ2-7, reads DTGVSQNPRHKITKRGQNVTFRCDPISEHNRLYWYRQTLGQGPEFLTYFQNEAQLEKSRLLSDRFSAERPKGSFSTLEIQRTEQGDSAMYLCASSLSGVLYEQYFGPGTRLTVT.

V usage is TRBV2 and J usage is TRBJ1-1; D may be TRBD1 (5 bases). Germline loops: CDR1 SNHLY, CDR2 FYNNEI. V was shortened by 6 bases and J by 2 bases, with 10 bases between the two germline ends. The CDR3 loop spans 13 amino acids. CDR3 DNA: TGTGCCAGCAGGGAGACAGCTAACACTGAAGCTTTCTTT. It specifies CASRETANTEAFF.

The CDR3 region is CASRPKGETQYF. CDR3 sequence (DNA): TGTGCCAGCAGGCCTAAAGGAGAGACCCAGTACTTC. The chain links TRBV7-6 to TRBJ2-5, with D unclear. Germline values: CDR1 SGHVS, CDR2 FNYEAQ. The CDR3 is 12 amino acids. The V end lost 6 bases, the J end lost 4 bases, and 9 bases lay between the germline ends.

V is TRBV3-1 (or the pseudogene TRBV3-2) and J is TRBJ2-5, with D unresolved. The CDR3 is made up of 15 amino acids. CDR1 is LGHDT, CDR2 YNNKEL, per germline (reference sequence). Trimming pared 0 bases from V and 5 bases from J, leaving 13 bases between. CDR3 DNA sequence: TGTGCCAGCAGCCAAGATGAGACATCGCAGGAGACCCAGTACTTC. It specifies CASSQDETSQETQYF.

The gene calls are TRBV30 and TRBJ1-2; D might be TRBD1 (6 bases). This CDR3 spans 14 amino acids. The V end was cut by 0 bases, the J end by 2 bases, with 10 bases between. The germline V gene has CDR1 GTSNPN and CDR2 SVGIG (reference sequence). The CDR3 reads CAWSVQGANYGYTF. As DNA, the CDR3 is TGTGCCTGGAGTGTACAGGGTGCGAACTATGGCTACACCTTC.

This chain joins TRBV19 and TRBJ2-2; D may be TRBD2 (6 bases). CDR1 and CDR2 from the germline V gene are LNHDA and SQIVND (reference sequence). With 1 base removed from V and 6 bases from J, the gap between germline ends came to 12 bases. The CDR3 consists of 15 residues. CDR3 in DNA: TGTGCCAGTAGTATAGGCGGGGTTGGAGCCGGGGAGCTGTTTTTT. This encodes CASSIGGVGAGELFF.

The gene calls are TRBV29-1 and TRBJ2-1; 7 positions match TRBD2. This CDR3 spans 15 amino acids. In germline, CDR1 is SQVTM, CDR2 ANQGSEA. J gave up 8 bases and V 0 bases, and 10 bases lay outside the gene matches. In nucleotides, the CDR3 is TGCAGCGTTGAAGATAGCGGGTTCGGGGACGATGAGCAGTTCTTC. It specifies CSVEDSGFGDDEQFF.

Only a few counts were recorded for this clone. The CDR3 region is CASSDSDSNQPQHF. DNA of the CDR3: TGTGCCAGCAGTGATAGCGATAGCAATCAGCCCCAGCATTTT. The chain carries TRBV2 and TRBJ1-5; D is unclear. The germline gives CDR1 SNHLY, CDR2 FYNNEI. The CDR3 runs to 14 residues. V was clipped by 3 bases and J by 0 bases, with 6 bases between them.

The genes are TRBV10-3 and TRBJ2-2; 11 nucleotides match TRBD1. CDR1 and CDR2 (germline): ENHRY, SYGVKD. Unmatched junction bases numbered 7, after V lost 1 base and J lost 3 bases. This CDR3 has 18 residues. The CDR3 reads CAISELSGTGGHTGELFF. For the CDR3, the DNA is TGTGCCATCAGTGAGTTGTCCGGGACAGGGGGTCACACCGGGGAGCTGTTTTTT.

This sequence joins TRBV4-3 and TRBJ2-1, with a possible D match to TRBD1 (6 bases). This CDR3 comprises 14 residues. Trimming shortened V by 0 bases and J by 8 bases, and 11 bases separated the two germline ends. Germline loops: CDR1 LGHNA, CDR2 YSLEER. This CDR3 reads CASSQDRTDDEQFF. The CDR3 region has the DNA TGCGCCAGCAGCCAAGATCGGACAGACGATGAGCAGTTCTTC.

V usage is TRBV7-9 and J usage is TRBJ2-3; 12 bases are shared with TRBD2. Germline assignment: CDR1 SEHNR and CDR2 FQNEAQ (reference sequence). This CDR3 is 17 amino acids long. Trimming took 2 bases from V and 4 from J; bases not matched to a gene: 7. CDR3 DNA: TGTGCCAGCAGCTTATGGGGGACTAGCGGGCGGGCAGATACGCAGTATTTT. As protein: CASSLWGTSGRADTQYF.

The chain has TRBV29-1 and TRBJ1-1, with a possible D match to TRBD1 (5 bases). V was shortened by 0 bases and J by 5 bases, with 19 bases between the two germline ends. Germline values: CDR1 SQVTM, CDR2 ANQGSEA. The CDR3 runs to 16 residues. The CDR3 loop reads CSVEDHRTLRRTEAFF. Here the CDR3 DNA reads TGCAGCGTTGAAGATCATCGGACACTCCGGCGGACTGAAGCTTTCTTT.

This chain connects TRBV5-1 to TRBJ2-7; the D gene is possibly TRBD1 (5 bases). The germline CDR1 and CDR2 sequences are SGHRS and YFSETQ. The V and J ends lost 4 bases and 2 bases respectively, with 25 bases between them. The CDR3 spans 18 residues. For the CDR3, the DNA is TGCGCCAGCAGCCCCATCAAAGTCCCAAGGGGTCCCACCTACGAGCAGTACTTC. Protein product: CASSPIKVPRGPTYEQYF.

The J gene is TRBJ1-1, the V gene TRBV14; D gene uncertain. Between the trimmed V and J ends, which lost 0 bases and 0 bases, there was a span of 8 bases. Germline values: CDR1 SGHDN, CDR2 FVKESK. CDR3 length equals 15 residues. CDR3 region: CASSQEGYMNTEAFF. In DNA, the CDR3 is TGTGCCAGCAGCCAAGAGGGGTACATGAACACTGAAGCTTTCTTT.

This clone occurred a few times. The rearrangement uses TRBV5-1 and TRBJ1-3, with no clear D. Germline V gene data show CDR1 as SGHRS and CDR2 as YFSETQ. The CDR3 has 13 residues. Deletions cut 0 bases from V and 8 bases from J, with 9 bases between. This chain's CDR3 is CASSLDLRDTIYF. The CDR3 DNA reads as TGCGCCAGCAGCTTGGACCTGAGGGACACCATATATTTT.

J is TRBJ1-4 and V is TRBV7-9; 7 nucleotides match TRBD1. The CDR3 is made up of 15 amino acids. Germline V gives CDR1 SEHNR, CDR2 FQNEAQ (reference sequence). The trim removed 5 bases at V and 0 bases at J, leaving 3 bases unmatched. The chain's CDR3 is CASSIGTATNEKLFF. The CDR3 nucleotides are TGTGCCAGCAGCATAGGGACAGCAACTAATGAAAAACTGTTTTTT.

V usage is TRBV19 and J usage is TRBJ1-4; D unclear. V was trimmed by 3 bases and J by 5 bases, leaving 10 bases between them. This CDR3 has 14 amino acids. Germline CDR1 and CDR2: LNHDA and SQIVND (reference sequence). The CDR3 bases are TGTGCCAGTAGTATCTTGGCGGGGAATGAAAAACTGTTTTTT. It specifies CASSILAGNEKLFF.

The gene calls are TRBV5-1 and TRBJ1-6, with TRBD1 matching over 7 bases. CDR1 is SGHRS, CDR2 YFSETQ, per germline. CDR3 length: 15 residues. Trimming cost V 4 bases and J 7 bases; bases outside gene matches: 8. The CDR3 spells CASSPLDRQNSPLHF. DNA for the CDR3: TGCGCCAGCAGCCCTTTGGACAGGCAAAATTCACCCCTCCACTTT.

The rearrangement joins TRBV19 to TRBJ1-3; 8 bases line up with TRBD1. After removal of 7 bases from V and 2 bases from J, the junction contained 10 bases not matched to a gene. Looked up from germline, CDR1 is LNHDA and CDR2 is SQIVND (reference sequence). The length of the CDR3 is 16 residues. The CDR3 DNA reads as TGTGCCAGTAATGACAGGGGAGTCGGGGCTGGAAACACCATATATTTT. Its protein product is CASNDRGVGAGNTIYF.

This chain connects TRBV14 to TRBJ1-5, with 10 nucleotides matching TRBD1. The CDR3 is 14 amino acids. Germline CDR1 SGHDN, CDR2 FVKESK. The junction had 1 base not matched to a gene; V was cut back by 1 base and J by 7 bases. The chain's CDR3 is CASSQGTGGQPQHF. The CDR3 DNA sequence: TGTGCCAGCAGCCAAGGGACAGGGGGGCAGCCCCAGCATTTT.

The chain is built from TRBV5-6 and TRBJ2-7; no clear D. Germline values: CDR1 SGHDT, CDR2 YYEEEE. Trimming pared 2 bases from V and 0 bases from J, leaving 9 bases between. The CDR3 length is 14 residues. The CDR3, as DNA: TGTGCCAGCAGCTTCGACACGGGCTCCTACGAGCAGTACTTC. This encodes CASSFDTGSYEQYF.

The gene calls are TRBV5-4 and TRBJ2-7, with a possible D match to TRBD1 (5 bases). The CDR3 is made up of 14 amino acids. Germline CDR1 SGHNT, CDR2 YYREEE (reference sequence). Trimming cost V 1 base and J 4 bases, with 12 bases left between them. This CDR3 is CASSLFGGAYEQYF. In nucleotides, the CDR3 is TGTGCCAGCAGCTTGTTCGGTGGGGCATACGAGCAGTACTTC. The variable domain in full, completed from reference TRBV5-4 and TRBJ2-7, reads ETGVTQSPTHLIKTRGQQVTLRCSSQSGHNTVSWYQQALGQGPQFIFQYYREEENGRGNFPPRFSGLQFPNYSSELNVNALELDDSALYLCASSLFGGAYEQYFGPGTRLTVT.

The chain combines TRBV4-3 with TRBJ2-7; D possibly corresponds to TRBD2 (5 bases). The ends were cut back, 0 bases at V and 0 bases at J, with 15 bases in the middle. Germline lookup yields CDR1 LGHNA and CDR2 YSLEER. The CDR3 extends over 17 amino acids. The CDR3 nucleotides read TGCGCCAGCAGCCAAGATGTCGCTAGCCATAGCTCCTACGAGCAGTACTTC. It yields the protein CASSQDVASHSSYEQYF.

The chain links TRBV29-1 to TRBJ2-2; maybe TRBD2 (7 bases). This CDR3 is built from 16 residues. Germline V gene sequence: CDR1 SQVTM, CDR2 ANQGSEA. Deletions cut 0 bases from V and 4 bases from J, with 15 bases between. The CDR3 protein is CSVEDGGATVTGELFF. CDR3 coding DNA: TGCAGCGTTGAAGATGGGGGGGCGACGGTCACCGGGGAGCTGTTTTTT.